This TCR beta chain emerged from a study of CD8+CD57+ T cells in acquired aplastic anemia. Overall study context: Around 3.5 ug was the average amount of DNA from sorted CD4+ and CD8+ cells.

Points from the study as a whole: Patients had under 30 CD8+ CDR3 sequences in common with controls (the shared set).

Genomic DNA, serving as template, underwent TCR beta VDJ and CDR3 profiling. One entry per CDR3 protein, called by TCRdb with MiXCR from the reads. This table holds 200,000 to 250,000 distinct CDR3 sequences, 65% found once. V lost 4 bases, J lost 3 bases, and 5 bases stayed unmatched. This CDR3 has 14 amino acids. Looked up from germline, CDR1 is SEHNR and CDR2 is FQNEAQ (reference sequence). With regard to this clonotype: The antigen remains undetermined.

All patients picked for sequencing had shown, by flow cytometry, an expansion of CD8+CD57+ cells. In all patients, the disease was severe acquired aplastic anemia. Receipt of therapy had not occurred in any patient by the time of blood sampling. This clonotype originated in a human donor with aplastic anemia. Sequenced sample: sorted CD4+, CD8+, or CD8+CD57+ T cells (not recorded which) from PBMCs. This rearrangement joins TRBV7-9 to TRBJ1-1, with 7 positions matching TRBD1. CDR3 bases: TGTGCCAGCAGCTCCCACAGGGGAGACACTGAAGCTTTCTTT. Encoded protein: CASSSHRGDTEAFF.